This T cell receptor beta chain is drawn from a study of CD8 T cells in ankylosing spondylitis. CDR3 length: 15 residues. The junction had 16 bases not matched to a gene; V was cut back by 7 bases and J by 7 bases. CDR1 and CDR2 (germline): SQVTM, ANQGSEA. TCRdb re-derived calls from the 5' RACE reads in MiXCR, one entry per CDR3 protein. The sample yields a few hundred thousand distinct CDR3 sequences, around 18% seen once. Sequenced sample: blood, either unsorted or a sorted T cell fraction (not recorded which). The sequence was obtained from a male donor with ankylosing spondylitis or in good health (not recorded which). The chain recombines TRBV29-1 with TRBJ2-1; 7 bases align to TRBD2. This CDR3 is CSAKTLADLRNEQFF. The CDR3 bases are TGCAGCGCTAAAACCCTAGCGGACCTGCGGAATGAGCAGTTCTTC.